The 28 T cell receptor beta chains presented below share a single source sample, sequenced in a study of OX40 agonist ivuxolimab in advanced cancers. Sequencing used immunoSEQ multiplex PCR; TCRdb keeps in-frame clones, though not all of them. This sample has about 15,000 clones, with around four fifths found just once. Material: CD4+ or CD8+ T cells sorted from blood, obtained in a trial of the OX40 agonist ivuxolimab. The source is an adult with an advanced solid tumor such as melanoma, head and neck, liver or kidney cancer.

This sequence joins TRBV28 and TRBJ2-3, with 8 nucleotides matching TRBD2. The CDR3 runs to 14 residues. V lost 6 bases to trimming and J lost 3 bases; unmatched junction nucleotides: 5. CDR1 and CDR2 from the germline V gene are MDHEN and SYDVKM. This CDR3 is CASSPSGGTDTQYF. CDR3 in DNA: TGTGCCAGCAGCCCAAGCGGGGGTACAGATACGCAGTATTTT.

This CDR3 is CASSLENNEQFF. CDR3 sequence (DNA): TGCGCCAGCAGCTTGGAAAACAATGAGCAGTTCTTC. The chain couples TRBV5-1 to TRBJ2-1; D gene ambiguous. Trimming removed 0 bases at V and 5 bases at J, with 3 bases between. This CDR3 comprises 12 residues. The germline CDR1 and CDR2 sequences are SGHRS and YFSETQ.

The chain is built from TRBV6-1 and TRBJ2-7; 9 nucleotides agree with TRBD1. The germline V gene has CDR1 MNHNS and CDR2 SASEGT. The J segment lost 3 bases and the V segment lost 3 bases, leaving 6 bases of the junction unmatched. This CDR3 has 15 residues. CDR3 protein: CASSDPGTGFYEQYF. The CDR3 DNA reads as TGTGCCAGCAGTGATCCCGGGACAGGGTTCTACGAGCAGTACTTC.

The chain couples TRBV5-4 to TRBJ1-2, with a tentative D call TRBD1 (5 bases). The V and J ends lost 4 bases and 6 bases respectively, with 19 bases between them. The germline gives CDR1 SGHNT, CDR2 YYREEE (reference sequence). The CDR3 length is 15 residues. This chain's CDR3 is CASSAGVLWGDGYTF. The CDR3 DNA sequence: TGTGCCAGCAGCGCCGGAGTCCTTTGGGGGGATGGCTACACCTTC. The complete variable domain, with remaining parts taken from reference TRBV5-4 and TRBJ1-2, reads ETGVTQSPTHLIKTRGQQVTLRCSSQSGHNTVSWYQQALGQGPQFIFQYYREEENGRGNFPPRFSGLQFPNYSSELNVNALELDDSALYLCASSAGVLWGDGYTFGSGTRLTVV.

The rearrangement uses TRBV27 and TRBJ2-7; 10 bases line up with TRBD2. CDR3 size: 14 residues. Germline lookup yields CDR1 MNHEY and CDR2 SMNVEV (reference sequence). V trimming: 8 bases; J trimming: 4 bases; junction bases outside the gene matches: 8. The CDR3 sequence is CASSLAGGGYEQYF. DNA for the CDR3: TGTGCCAGCTCGTTAGCGGGAGGCGGGTACGAGCAGTACTTC.

This clone was counted between two and nine times. The chain carries TRBV6-1 and TRBJ2-7; D may be TRBD1 or TRBD2 (5 bases each). Germline loops: CDR1 MNHNS, CDR2 SASEGT. The V gene lost 2 bases and the J gene lost 11 bases, with 16 bases spanning the gap. The CDR3 loop spans 13 amino acids. Here the CDR3 reads CASSESEWGSKYF. In DNA form, the CDR3 reads TGTGCCAGCAGTGAATCAGAGTGGGGGTCAAAGTACTTC.

This chain uses TRBV4-1 with TRBJ1-5; D not resolved. Germline V gives CDR1 MGHRA, CDR2 YSYEKL. This CDR3 contains 16 residues. Trimming pared 1 base from V and 2 bases from J, leaving 12 bases between. The CDR3 region has the DNA TGCGCCAGCAGCCAAGGTTGGCGGGTGGGCAATCAGCCCCAGCATTTT. Translating it yields CASSQGWRVGNQPQHF.

The chain recombines TRBV6-4 with TRBJ2-1, with 8 positions matching TRBD2. The CDR3 is 13 residues long. CDR1 and CDR2 from the germline V gene are MRHNA and SNTAGT. V was clipped by 6 bases and J by 9 bases; unmatched bases: 7. CDR3 in amino acids: CASSAGLVSEQFF. The CDR3 DNA is TGTGCCAGCAGCGCGGGACTAGTTAGTGAGCAGTTCTTC.

In its sample, this clone was seen once. The gene calls are TRBV9 and TRBJ2-5; 14 bases are a match to TRBD2. The CDR3 contains 17 residues. Germline V gene data show CDR1 as SGDLS and CDR2 as YYNGEE. V lost 4 bases to trimming and J lost 4 bases; unmatched junction nucleotides: 9. The CDR3 coding sequence is TGTGCCAGCAGCTCAGGACTAGCGGGGGGACTGGGAGAGACCCAGTACTTC. Translated, it gives CASSSGLAGGLGETQYF.

The rearrangement joins TRBV28 to TRBJ2-2; 10 bases align to TRBD1. This CDR3 spans 15 amino acids. With 6 bases clipped from V and 6 bases from J, the junction kept 7 bases outside the gene matches. CDR1 is MDHEN, CDR2 SYDVKM, per germline. DNA of the CDR3: TGTGCCAGCAGCCACGGGACAGGGGAAGCCGGGGAGCTGTTTTTT. This translates into CASSHGTGEAGELFF.

The chain carries TRBV7-9 and TRBJ2-1; perhaps TRBD2 as D (6 bases). Germline assignment: CDR1 SEHNR and CDR2 FQNEAQ (reference sequence). V was clipped by 5 bases and J by 0 bases, with 11 bases between them. This CDR3 is built from 15 residues. The CDR3 DNA reads as TGTGCCAGCAGCGCGGAGGGGAGCTCCTACAATGAGCAGTTCTTC. It yields the protein CASSAEGSSYNEQFF. The full variable domain, in which reference TRBV7-9 and TRBJ2-1 provide the parts outside the CDR3, is DTGVSQNPRHKITKRGQNVTFRCDPISEHNRLYWYRQTLGQGPEFLTYFQNEAQLEKSRLLSDRFSAERPKGSFSTLEIQRTEQGDSAMYLCASSAEGSSYNEQFFGPGTRLTVL.

CDR3 DNA sequence: TGTGCCAGCAGCTTAGGGGGGGGTTCCAGGAACAATCAGCCCCAGCATTTT. Protein sequence: CASSLGGGSRNNQPQHF. J is TRBJ1-5 and V is TRBV7-9, with D possibly being TRBD1 (5 bases). V dropped 1 base and J dropped 3 bases, with 16 bases sitting between them. The CDR3 has 17 amino acids. Germline CDR1 and CDR2: SEHNR and FQNEAQ (reference sequence). Full variable domain (missing parts from reference TRBV7-9 and TRBJ1-5): DTGVSQNPRHKITKRGQNVTFRCDPISEHNRLYWYRQTLGQGPEFLTYFQNEAQLEKSRLLSDRFSAERPKGSFSTLEIQRTEQGDSAMYLCASSLGGGSRNNQPQHFGDGTRLSIL.

The chain links TRBV7-9 to TRBJ1-3; D possibly corresponds to TRBD1 (6 bases). CDR3 length: 16 residues. Germline CDR1 reads SEHNR; CDR2 reads FQNEAQ (reference sequence). Trimming stripped 5 bases from V and 7 bases from J, with 21 bases between. The CDR3 sequence: CASSAPGHVSRNTIYF. The CDR3 DNA reads as TGTGCCAGCAGCGCCCCGGGACACGTCTCTCGGAACACCATATATTTT.

The chain combines TRBV19 with TRBJ2-7; D is uncertain. Germline V lookup: CDR1 LNHDA, CDR2 SQIVND (reference sequence). This CDR3 has 13 residues. V was pared by 7 bases and J by 4 bases, with 14 bases between. In nucleotides, the CDR3 is TGTGCCAGTATCGGTTGCCCCCTTTACGAGCAGTACTTC. Protein sequence: CASIGCPLYEQYF.

This clone was seen just once. The chain joins TRBV9 to TRBJ2-7, with 7 bases aligning to TRBD2. J lost 5 bases, V lost 0 bases, and 14 bases had no gene match. The CDR3 runs 17 residues. Germline loops: CDR1 SGDLS, CDR2 YYNGEE. Here the CDR3 DNA reads TGTGCCAGCAGCGTAGGGGTCGGGGGGTACCCATTGAACGAGCAGTACTTC. This sequence encodes CASSVGVGGYPLNEQYF.

The chain has TRBV11-2 and TRBJ1-1, with D perhaps TRBD1 (5 bases). CDR3 size: 15 residues. The germline gives CDR1 SGHAT, CDR2 FQNNGV. V was shortened by 5 bases and J by 0 bases, with 13 bases between the two germline ends. The CDR3 region is CASSHRRGLNTEAFF. CDR3 DNA: TGTGCCAGCAGCCATCGTCGGGGGTTGAACACTGAAGCTTTCTTT.

This chain connects TRBV5-5 to TRBJ1-2; D uncertain. Between the trimmed V and J ends, which lost 4 bases and 4 bases, there was a span of 17 bases. The CDR3 runs to 15 residues. Germline CDR1 and CDR2: SGHKS and YYEKEE (reference sequence). The CDR3 coding sequence is TGTGCCAGCAGCCAACCCCCGACGGAACCCTATGGCTACACCTTC. It is translated as CASSQPPTEPYGYTF.

This clone is labeled as medium-sized (0.01 to 0.1%). The V and J genes are TRBV9 and TRBJ2-3; D gene ambiguous. Germline V gene sequence: CDR1 SGDLS, CDR2 YYNGEE. Deletions cut 0 bases from V and 0 bases from J, with 8 bases between. The CDR3 sequence is 15 residues long. For the CDR3, the DNA is TGTGCCAGCAGCGTAGAGGATGGTAGCACAGATACGCAGTATTTT. Amino acid sequence: CASSVEDGSTDTQYF.

V and J are TRBV27 and TRBJ1-1, with 8 bases lining up with TRBD1. The CDR3 extends over 18 amino acids. Germline CDR1 and CDR2: MNHEY and SMNVEV (reference sequence). V shed 6 bases and J 0 bases; nucleotides not matched to a gene: 15. DNA for the CDR3: TGTGCCAGCAGACCTAACAGAAAGAACAGGGGGATGAACACTGAAGCTTTCTTT. It encodes CASRPNRKNRGMNTEAFF.

The chain links TRBV7-9 to TRBJ2-7; D not resolved. The germline CDR1 and CDR2 sequences are SEHNR and FQNEAQ (reference sequence). Trimming took 0 bases from V and 2 from J, leaving 8 bases between them. CDR3 size: 14 residues. The CDR3 protein is CASSLAADTYEQYF. In DNA form, the CDR3 reads TGTGCCAGCAGCTTAGCCGCGGATACCTACGAGCAGTACTTC.

V and J are TRBV6-1 and TRBJ2-1; D might be TRBD1 (6 bases). The germline CDR1 and CDR2 sequences are MNHNS and SASEGT. Deletions cut 10 bases from V and 10 bases from J, with 14 bases between. The CDR3 covers 11 residues. DNA for the CDR3: TGTGCCATCTGGACAGTCAGGGAGCAGTTCTTC. It encodes CAIWTVREQFF.

The J gene is TRBJ2-3, the V gene TRBV7-8; D might be TRBD2 (7 bases). The CDR3 sequence is 15 residues long. The V gene's germline CDR1 is SGHVS and CDR2 FQNEAQ. V was cut by 1 base and J by 3 bases, with 11 bases left in between. CDR3 residues: CASSLEGGATDTQYF. The CDR3 DNA follows: TGTGCCAGCAGCTTAGAGGGGGGGGCGACAGATACGCAGTATTTT.

The sample holds a few counts of this clone. The CDR3 here is CASTPYRGQSQPQHF. The CDR3 DNA sequence: TGTGCCAGCACACCTTACAGGGGACAAAGTCAGCCCCAGCATTTT. The V and J genes are TRBV6-4 and TRBJ1-5, with 7 bases identical to TRBD1. After removal of 7 bases from V and 6 bases from J, the junction contained 12 bases not matched to a gene. Germline CDR1 is MRHNA and CDR2 is SNTAGT. This CDR3 comprises 15 residues.

This chain joins TRBV27 and TRBJ1-2, with D unclear. Trimming removed 4 bases at V and 2 bases at J, with 11 bases between. Germline loops: CDR1 MNHEY, CDR2 SMNVEV (reference sequence). The CDR3 contains 14 residues. DNA of the CDR3: TGTGCCAGCAGTTCACGAGGGAGAAACTATGGCTACACCTTC. It translates to CASSSRGRNYGYTF.

The chain couples TRBV7-3 to TRBJ2-1; either TRBD1 or TRBD2 may fit D (6 bases each). The CDR3 totals 15 residues. Looked up from germline, CDR1 is SGHTA and CDR2 is FQGTGA. Trimming shortened V by 1 base and J by 7 bases, and 14 bases separated the two germline ends. The CDR3 DNA reads TGTGCCAGCAGCTTAAAGGGGGGCGGAGGGAATGAGCAGTTCTTC. It encodes CASSLKGGGGNEQFF.

This rearrangement joins TRBV6-1 to TRBJ2-2, with D possibly being TRBD1 (6 bases). There are 14 residues in the CDR3. Germline assignment: CDR1 MNHNS and CDR2 SASEGT. Trimming shortened V by 7 bases and J by 3 bases, and 12 bases separated the two germline ends. For the CDR3, the DNA is TGTGCCAGCAATCCAGACAGGTACACCGGGGAGCTGTTTTTT. This translates into CASNPDRYTGELFF.

The chain recombines TRBV6-4 with TRBJ2-4; D perhaps matches TRBD2 (5 bases). This CDR3 has 13 residues. Germline-derived CDR1 and CDR2 are MRHNA and SNTAGT. Trimming cost V 3 bases and J 6 bases, with 9 bases left between them. The CDR3 DNA sequence: TGTGCCAGCAGTGAAGAGGGAGCAAACATTCAGTACTTC. It codes for CASSEEGANIQYF.

J is TRBJ1-1 and V is TRBV13; 9 bases align to TRBD1. The CDR3 contains 16 residues. The germline CDR1 and CDR2 sequences are PRHDT and FYEKMQ (reference sequence). V was pared by 0 bases and J by 4 bases, with 6 bases of the junction left unmatched. The CDR3 here is CASSLGYRGLGTEAFF. Written as DNA, the CDR3 is TGTGCCAGCAGCTTAGGATACAGGGGGCTTGGCACTGAAGCTTTCTTT.